The T cell receptor (beta chain) described here comes from a study of blood T cell repertoires in COVID-19. Across the whole study: Acute and convalescent COVID-19 specimens originated in the United States, Italy and Spain. The analysed material was cDNA or gDNA that came from T cells, B-cell-depleted T cells, or PBMCs.

V lost 3 bases and J lost 6, with 24 bases in between. Germline V lookup: CDR1 LNHDA, CDR2 SQIVND (reference sequence). The CDR3 is 18 residues long. Original processing notes: Amplifying reference gene primers gave estimates of nucleated cell counts. Data came from immunoSEQ multiplex PCR; TCRdb stores just in-frame clones and leaves some out. V and J calls plus clone size are reproduced from that table; the DNA served to infer D and trimming. Of about 130,000 clones listed, roughly 84% are singletons. The sequence was obtained from a woman of 80 years or more with acute or convalescent COVID-19. Sequenced material: peripheral blood. This rearrangement joins TRBV19 to TRBJ2-1; the D gene is possibly TRBD1 (5 bases). The DNA for the CDR3 is TGTGCCAGTAGTATTGGGGCCTTTGCCAGGCTAATCCGCAATGAGCAGTTCTTC. Protein sequence: CASSIGAFARLIRNEQFF.